Presented here are 2 T cell receptor beta chains from one specimen sequenced in a study of T cells in Graves' hyperthyroidism and ophthalmopathy (dated by TCRdb to the late 2010s). The library came from multiplex PCR. Instrument on record: Illumina HiSeq 2000. Amplification of TCR beta CDR3 regions was carried out from RNA transcripts. The first round of RT-PCR for the TCR CDR3 was performed with the HTBI primer set and the Qiagen OneStep RT-PCR kit. TCRdb took the public reads, trimmed them with fastp at Q25, ran MiXCR for clone calling and kept in-frame beta chains. Rows with one shared CDR3 protein collapse into an entry with the most common genes and DNA. The sample includes 360,000 or so distinct CDR3 sequences, with about 18% observed a single time. About 3.5% of the sample is held by the ten biggest clonotypes. The sequencing sample was made of blood. Receptors originate from a woman aged 18 to 35 with Graves' hyperthyroidism.

This clonotype was seen at least ten times. J is TRBJ2-2 and V is TRBV6-1; 7 nucleotides align to TRBD1. V was pared by 1 base and J by 2 bases, with 7 bases of the junction left unmatched. Germline loops: CDR1 MNHNS, CDR2 SASEGT. The CDR3 has 17 residues. CDR3 in DNA: TGTGCCAGCAGTGAAGGTTGGGGGACAGTCAACACCGGGGAGCTGTTTTTT. It is translated as CASSEGWGTVNTGELFF.

This clonotype was picked up many times. The junction does not match germline at one end; this may be a read error. The V gene is TRBV7-8, the J gene TRBJ2-2; tentatively, D is TRBD2 (6 bases). This CDR3 spans 17 amino acids. CDR1 is SGHVS, CDR2 FQNEAQ, per germline. The CDR3 coding sequence is TGTGCCAGCACCTTAAGATTCGGGGGATCGAACACCGGGGAGCTGTTTTTT. Protein product: CASTLRFGGSNTGELFF.